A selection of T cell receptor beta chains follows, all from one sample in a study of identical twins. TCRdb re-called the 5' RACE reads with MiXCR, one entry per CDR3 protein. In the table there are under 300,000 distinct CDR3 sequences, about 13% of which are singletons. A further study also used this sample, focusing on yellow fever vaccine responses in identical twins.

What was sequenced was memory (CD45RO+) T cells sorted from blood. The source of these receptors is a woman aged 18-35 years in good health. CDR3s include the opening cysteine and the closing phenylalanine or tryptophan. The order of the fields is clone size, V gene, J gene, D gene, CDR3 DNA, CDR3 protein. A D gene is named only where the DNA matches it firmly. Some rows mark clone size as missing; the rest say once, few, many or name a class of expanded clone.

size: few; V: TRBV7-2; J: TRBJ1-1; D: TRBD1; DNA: TGTGCCAGCAGCGCCCAGACAGGGGGCGGTCACACTGAAGCTTTCTTT; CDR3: CASSAQTGGGHTEAFF
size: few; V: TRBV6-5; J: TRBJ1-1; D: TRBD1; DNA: TGTGCCAGCAGTTACGGAACAGGGGTCACTGAAGCTTTCTTT; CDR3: CASSYGTGVTEAFF
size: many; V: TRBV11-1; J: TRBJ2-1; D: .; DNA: TGTGCCAGCAGTTTACAGGGTGATGAGCAGTTCTTC; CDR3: CASSLQGDEQFF
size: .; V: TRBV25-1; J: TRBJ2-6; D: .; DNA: TGTGCCAGCAGCCTGGGGTCGGGCTCTGGGGCCAACGTCCTGACTTTC; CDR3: CASSLGSGSGANVLTF
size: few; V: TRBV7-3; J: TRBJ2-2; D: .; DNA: TGTGCCAGCAGCTCGATGTCAGCCGCGAACACCGGGGAGCTGTTTTTT; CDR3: CASSSMSAANTGELFF
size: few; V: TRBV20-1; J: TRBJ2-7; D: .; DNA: TGCAGTGCTAGGGTCCTTGGGGAAGGCGAGCAGTACTTC; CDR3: CSARVLGEGEQYF
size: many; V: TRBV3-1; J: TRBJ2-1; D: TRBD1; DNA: TGTGCCAGCGGCAGGACAGGAAACAATGAGCAGTTCTTC; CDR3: CASGRTGNNEQFF
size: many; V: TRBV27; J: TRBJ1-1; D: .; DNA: TGTGCCAGCAGGCCAGATTTGCGGGGCACTGAAGCTTTCTTT; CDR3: CASRPDLRGTEAFF
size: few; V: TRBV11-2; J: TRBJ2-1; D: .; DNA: TGTGCCAGCAGCTTAGGGGCGGCCTCCTACAATGAGCAGTTCTTC; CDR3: CASSLGAASYNEQFF
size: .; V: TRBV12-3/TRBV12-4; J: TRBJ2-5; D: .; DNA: TGTGCCAGCAGACGAAGGGACTCACAAGAGACCCAGTACTTC; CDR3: CASRRRDSQETQYF
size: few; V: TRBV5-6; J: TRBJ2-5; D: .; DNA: TGTGCCAGCAGCCCCAGCAGTAAAGAGACCCAGTACTTC; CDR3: CASSPSSKETQYF
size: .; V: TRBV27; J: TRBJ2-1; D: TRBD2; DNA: TGTGCCAGCAGTTCACCTACCCGGTGGACTAGCGGAGACAATGAGCAGTTCTTC; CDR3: CASSSPTRWTSGDNEQFF
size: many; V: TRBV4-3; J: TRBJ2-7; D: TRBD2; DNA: TGCGCCAGCAGCCAAGAACTAGCGGAGTACGAGCAGTACTTC; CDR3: CASSQELAEYEQYF
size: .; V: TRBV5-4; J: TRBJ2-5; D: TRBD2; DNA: TGTGCCAGCAGCTTGGACCCTAGCGGGGGGCAAGAGACCCAGTACTTC; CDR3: CASSLDPSGGQETQYF
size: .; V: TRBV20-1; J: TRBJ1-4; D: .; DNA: TGCAGTGCCAAAAGGGGAGGAGCAACTAATGAAAAACTGTTTTTT; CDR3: CSAKRGGATNEKLFF
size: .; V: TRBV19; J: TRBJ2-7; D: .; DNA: TGTGCCAGTAGCAGGACAGCTAACCGCTACGAGCAGTACTTC; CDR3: CASSRTANRYEQYF
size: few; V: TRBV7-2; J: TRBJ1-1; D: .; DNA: TGTGCCAGCAGCCGGGGCATGGGGCAAGATTTTACGGCTTTCTTT; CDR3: CASSRGMGQDFTAFF
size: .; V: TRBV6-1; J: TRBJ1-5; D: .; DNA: TGTGCCAGCAGGCACGACAGGAATCAGCCCCAGCATTTT; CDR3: CASRHDRNQPQHF
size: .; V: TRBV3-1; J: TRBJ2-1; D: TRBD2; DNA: TGTGCCAGCAGCCAAGTGTGGGGAGGACTAGCGGGAGTAGGGGGCAGTGAGCAGTTCTTC; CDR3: CASSQVWGGLAGVGGSEQFF
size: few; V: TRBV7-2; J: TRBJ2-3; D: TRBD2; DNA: TGTGCCAGCAGCTTAGGAGCGGGAGGTGGTGATACGCAGTATTTT; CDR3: CASSLGAGGGDTQYF
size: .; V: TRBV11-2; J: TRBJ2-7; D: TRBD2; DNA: TGTGCCAGCAGCTTTAGCGGGAGCTACGAGCAGTACTTC; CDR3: CASSFSGSYEQYF
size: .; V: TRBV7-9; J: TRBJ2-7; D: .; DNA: TGTGCCAGCAGCTTAGCCCCCCAAGGGAACGAGCAGTACTTC; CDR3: CASSLAPQGNEQYF
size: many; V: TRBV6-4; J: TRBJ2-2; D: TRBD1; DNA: TGTGCCAGCAGTGTTACAGGGGGGAACACCGGGGAGCTGTTTTTT; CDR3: CASSVTGGNTGELFF
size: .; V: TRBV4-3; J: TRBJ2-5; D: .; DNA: TGCGCCAGCAGCCAAGGGTTGGGGGGCGGGACGAAGTACTTC; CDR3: CASSQGLGGGTKYF
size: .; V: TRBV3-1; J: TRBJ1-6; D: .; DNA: TGTGCCAGCAGCCACACAGGGTTTAATTCACCCCTCCACTTT; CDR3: CASSHTGFNSPLHF
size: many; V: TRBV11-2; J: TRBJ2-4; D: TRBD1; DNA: TGTGCCAGCAGCTTAGATTTGAGTACAGGGGGAGCCAAAAACATTCAGTACTTC; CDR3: CASSLDLSTGGAKNIQYF
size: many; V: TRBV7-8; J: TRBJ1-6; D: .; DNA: TGTGCCAGCAGCTTAGGTCAGGGCAATAATTCACCCCTCCACTTT; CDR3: CASSLGQGNNSPLHF
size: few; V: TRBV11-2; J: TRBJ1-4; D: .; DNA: TGTGCCAGCAGCTTAGATCAAGTTGGGACGGGATTTTTT; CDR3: CASSLDQVGTGFF
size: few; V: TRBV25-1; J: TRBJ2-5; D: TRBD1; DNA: TGTGCCAGCAGCCTGACAGGGAATCGAGAGACCCAGTACTTC; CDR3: CASSLTGNRETQYF
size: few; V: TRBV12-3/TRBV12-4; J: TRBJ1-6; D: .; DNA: TGTGCCAGCAGTTCGTCCCCCGGGTTCATGCATTCACCCCTCCACTTT; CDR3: CASSSSPGFMHSPLHF
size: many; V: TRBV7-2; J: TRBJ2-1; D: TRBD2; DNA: TGTGCCAGCAGCTATAGCCCGGGACTAGCGGGGAATGAGCAGTTCTTC; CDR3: CASSYSPGLAGNEQFF
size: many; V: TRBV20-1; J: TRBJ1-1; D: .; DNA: TGCAGTGCCCCGGGGGGGGCTTGGACTGAAGCTTTCTTT; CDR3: CSAPGGAWTEAFF
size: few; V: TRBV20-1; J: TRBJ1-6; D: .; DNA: TGCAGTGCTAGATCCGGGGGGTGGAATTCACCCCTCCACTTT; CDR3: CSARSGGWNSPLHF
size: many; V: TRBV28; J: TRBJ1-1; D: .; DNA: TGTGCCAGCAGGGATGGGGTCGTCGCTTTCTTT; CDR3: CASRDGVVAFF
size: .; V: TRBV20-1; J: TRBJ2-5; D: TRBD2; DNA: TGCAGTGCTACTCTGACAGCGGGAGAAGAGACCCAGTACTTC; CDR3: CSATLTAGEETQYF
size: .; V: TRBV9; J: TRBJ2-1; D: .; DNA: TGTGCCAGCAGCCCCTCCCGCAGGGATGGCTACAATGAGCAGTTCTTC; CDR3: CASSPSRRDGYNEQFF
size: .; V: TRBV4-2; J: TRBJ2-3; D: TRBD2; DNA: TGTGCCAGCAGCCGGTATTTACGCCAGGGGACTAGCGGGGGGGTCACAGATACGCAGTATTTT; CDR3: CASSRYLRQGTSGGVTDTQYF
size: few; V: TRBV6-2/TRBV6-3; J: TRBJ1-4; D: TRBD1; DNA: TGTGCCAGCAGTTACTCGATGTTCACCGCAGGGGGCCGGGATGAAAAACTGTTTTTT; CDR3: CASSYSMFTAGGRDEKLFF
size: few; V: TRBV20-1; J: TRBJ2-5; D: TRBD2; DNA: TGCAGTGCTGGCACCGGGACTAGCGGGGGGCGGGAGACCCAGTACTTC; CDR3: CSAGTGTSGGRETQYF
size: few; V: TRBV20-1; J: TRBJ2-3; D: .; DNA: TGCAGTGCTAGACGGGACTCACAGGCGCAGTATTTT; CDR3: CSARRDSQAQYF
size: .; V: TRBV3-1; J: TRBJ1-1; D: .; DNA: TGTGCCAGCAGCCAAACTCTAAGGCGGGGGTGGACTGAAGCTTTCTTT; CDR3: CASSQTLRRGWTEAFF
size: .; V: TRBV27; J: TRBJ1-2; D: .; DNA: TGTGCCAGCAGTTTAATGACAGGAAATCCGCGTGGCTACACCTTC; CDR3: CASSLMTGNPRGYTF
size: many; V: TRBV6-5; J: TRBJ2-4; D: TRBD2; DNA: TGTGCCAGCAGTTACGGCGGGGGGGGACAAAACATTCAGTACTTC; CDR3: CASSYGGGGQNIQYF
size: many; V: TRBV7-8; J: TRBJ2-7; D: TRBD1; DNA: TGTGCCAGCAGCTTGGCCAGGGGGTTCAACGAGCAGTACTTC; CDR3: CASSLARGFNEQYF
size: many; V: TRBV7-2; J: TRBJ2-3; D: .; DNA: TGTGCCAGCAGCTCTTTTGGGGGGAATACGCAGTATTTT; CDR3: CASSSFGGNTQYF
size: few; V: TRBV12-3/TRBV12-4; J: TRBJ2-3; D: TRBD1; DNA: TGTGCCAGCAGTCTTGGACAGGGGTCAATGGACCGAGATACGCAGTATTTT; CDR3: CASSLGQGSMDRDTQYF
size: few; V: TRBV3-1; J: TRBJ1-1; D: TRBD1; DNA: TGTGCCAGCAGCCAAGCCAGGACAGGGGACACTGAAGCTTTCTTT; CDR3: CASSQARTGDTEAFF
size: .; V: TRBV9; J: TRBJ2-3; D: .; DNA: TGTGCCAGCAGCGGACTAGGAGGGGTGGGAGATACGCAGTATTTT; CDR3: CASSGLGGVGDTQYF
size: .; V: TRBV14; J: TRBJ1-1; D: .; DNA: TGTGCCAGCAGCCACGTAAGAATGAACACTGAAGCTTTCTTT; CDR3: CASSHVRMNTEAFF
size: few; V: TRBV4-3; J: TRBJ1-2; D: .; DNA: TGCGCCAGCAGCCAAGCCAGGGGCTATGGCTACACCTTC; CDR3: CASSQARGYGYTF
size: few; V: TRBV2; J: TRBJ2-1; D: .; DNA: TGTGCCAGCAGTGATAGAGGGGGGCGCAAGGCGGGAAACAATGAGCAGTTCTTC; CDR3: CASSDRGGRKAGNNEQFF
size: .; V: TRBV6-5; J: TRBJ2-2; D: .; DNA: TGTGCCAGCAGTTACGGGGGGCCCGGGGAGCTGTTTTTT; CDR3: CASSYGGPGELFF
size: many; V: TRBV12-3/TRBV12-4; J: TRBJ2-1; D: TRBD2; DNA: TGTGCCAGCTCCGCAGGGCCGGGAGGGCCTGACAATGAGCAGTTCTTC; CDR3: CASSAGPGGPDNEQFF
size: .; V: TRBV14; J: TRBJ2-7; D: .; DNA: TGTGCCAGCAGCCAAGTTGGGGGGACAGACCTACCGTACTTC; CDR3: CASSQVGGTDLPYF